This section outlines one T cell receptor beta chain sequence together with its context. Its antigen is unknown. CDR1 SGHNT and CDR2 YYREEE were looked up in the germline V gene (reference sequence). Deletion took 7 bases off V and 0 bases off J, with a span of 19 bases between the germline ends. The CDR3 covers 16 residues, taking in both the cysteine and the phenylalanine. Only the CDR3 region is kept as DNA, spanning 48 bases read in frame from base 1. Library prep was done by the immunoSEQ multiplex PCR assay. This immuneACCESS table, as held by TCRdb, lists in-frame sequences with V and J called but not all clones. Of the missing ones, under half trace to an unresolved V gene in checked studies; the others have no known cause. The table for this sample shows approximately 190,000 clones. The ten most abundant clones make up about 2.2% of the sample. This specimen belongs to a study of control samples from healthy donors and cancer patients (TCRdb year 2020).

This clonotype originated in a woman between 25 and 40 years old in good health. The sequenced material came from blood. This chain is built from TRBV5-4 and TRBJ1-1; matching of 6 bases hints at TRBD1 as the D gene. The sequenced DNA: TGTGCCAGCCGCAGGGCAGGGGCTTCTTTGAACACTGAAGCTTTCTTT. The translation is CASRRAGASLNTEAFF.